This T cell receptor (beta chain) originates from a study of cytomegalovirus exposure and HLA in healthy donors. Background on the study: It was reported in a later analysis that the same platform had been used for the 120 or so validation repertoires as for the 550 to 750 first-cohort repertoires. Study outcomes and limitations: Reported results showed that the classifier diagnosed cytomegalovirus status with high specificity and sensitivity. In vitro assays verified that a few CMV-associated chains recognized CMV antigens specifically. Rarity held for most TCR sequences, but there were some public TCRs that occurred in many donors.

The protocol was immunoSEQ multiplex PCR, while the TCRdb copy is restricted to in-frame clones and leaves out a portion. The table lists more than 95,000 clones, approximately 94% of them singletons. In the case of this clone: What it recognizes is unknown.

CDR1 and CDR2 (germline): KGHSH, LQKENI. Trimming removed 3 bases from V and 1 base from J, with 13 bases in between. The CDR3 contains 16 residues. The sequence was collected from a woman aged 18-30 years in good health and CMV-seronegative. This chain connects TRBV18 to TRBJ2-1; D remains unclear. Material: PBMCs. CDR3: CASSPNAIASYNEQFF. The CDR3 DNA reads TGTGCCAGCTCACCTAACGCAATAGCTTCCTACAATGAGCAGTTCTTC.